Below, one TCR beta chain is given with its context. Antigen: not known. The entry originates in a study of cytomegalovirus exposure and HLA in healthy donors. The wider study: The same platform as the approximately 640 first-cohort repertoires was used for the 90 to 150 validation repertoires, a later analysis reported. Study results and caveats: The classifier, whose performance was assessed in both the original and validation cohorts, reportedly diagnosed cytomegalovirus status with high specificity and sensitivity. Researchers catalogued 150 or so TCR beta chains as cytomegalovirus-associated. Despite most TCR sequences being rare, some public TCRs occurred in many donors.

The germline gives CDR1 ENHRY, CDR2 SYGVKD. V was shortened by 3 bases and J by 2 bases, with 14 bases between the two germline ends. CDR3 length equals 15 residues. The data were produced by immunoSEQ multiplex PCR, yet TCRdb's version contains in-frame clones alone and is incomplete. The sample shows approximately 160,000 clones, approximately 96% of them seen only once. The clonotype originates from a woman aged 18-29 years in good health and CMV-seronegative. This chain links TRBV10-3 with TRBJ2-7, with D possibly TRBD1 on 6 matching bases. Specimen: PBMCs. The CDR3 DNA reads TGTGCCATCAGTGAACCGGGACAACCGCCCTACGAGCAGTACTTC. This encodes CAISEPGQPPYEQYF.